This TCR beta chain was recorded in a study of PD-1 and CTLA-4 blockade in melanoma. Sequenced by immunoSEQ multiplex PCR; TCRdb stores in-frame clones only, minus some. The sample contains about 31,000 clones, around 93% of which appear only once. This clonotype was sampled from a human donor with melanoma. The source material was CD8+ T cells from peripheral blood, sampled from a patient given anti-PD-1 treatment.

CDR3 residues: CAWSVQVSYEQYF. For the CDR3, the DNA is TGTGCCTGGAGTGTCCAGGTCTCCTACGAGCAGTACTTC. The gene calls are TRBV30 and TRBJ2-7; D gene ambiguous. Per germline, CDR1 GTSNPN and CDR2 SVGIG (reference sequence). This CDR3 spans 13 amino acids. V lost 0 bases to trimming and J lost 0 bases, with 6 bases between them.